This is a list of T cell receptor beta chains from one sample in a study of identical twins. MiXCR, applied by TCRdb to the 5' RACE reads, yields one record per CDR3 protein. The table has approximately 470,000 distinct CDR3 sequences, 12% to 15% seen once. The same specimen was also included in a second study, on yellow fever vaccine responses in identical twins.

Sequencing was done on a sample of CD4+ T cells sorted from blood. These receptor sequences come from a woman aged 18-29 years in good health. CDR3s include the opening cysteine and the closing phenylalanine or tryptophan. The D gene is left open where the match is weak. A clone size is listed for some rows: how often the clone was seen (once, few, many), or a class if it is expanded.

J	D	V	size	CDR3	DNA
TRBJ1-2	TRBD1	TRBV6-5	-	CASSYIQGARENGYTF	TGTGCCAGCAGTTACATACAGGGGGCGCGGGAAAATGGCTACACCTTC
TRBJ1-3	-	TRBV6-1	-	CASSRSSGNTIYF	TGTGCCAGCAGTCGGAGCTCTGGAAACACCATATATTTT
TRBJ2-7	-	TRBV2	few	CASGPTGRHEQYF	TGTGCCAGCGGACCTACGGGACGTCACGAGCAGTACTTC
TRBJ2-1	TRBD2	TRBV7-8	-	CATGTSGSLYNEQFF	TGTGCCACCGGGACTAGCGGGAGTCTCTACAATGAGCAGTTCTTC
TRBJ2-7	-	TRBV2	few	CASSEVGSTYEQYF	TGTGCCAGCAGTGAAGTGGGTAGTACCTACGAGCAGTACTTC
TRBJ2-1	-	TRBV5-1	few	CASSLAASGHEQFF	TGCGCCAGCAGCTTGGCTGCCTCTGGGCATGAGCAGTTCTTC
TRBJ2-2	-	TRBV20-1	-	CSARSLDRNTGELFF	TGCAGTGCTCGCTCCCTTGACCGTAACACCGGGGAGCTGTTTTTT
TRBJ2-3	-	TRBV12-3/TRBV12-4	many	CASTPFAGLADTQYF	TGTGCCAGCACTCCATTCGCGGGCCTGGCAGATACGCAGTATTTT
TRBJ2-5	-	TRBV21-1	-	CASSKDPGLAKETQYF	TGTGCCAGCAGCAAAGACCCGGGACTAGCCAAAGAGACCCAGTACTTC
TRBJ2-1	-	TRBV12-3/TRBV12-4	-	CASSLGGQLYNEQFF	TGTGCCAGCAGTTTAGGGGGACAACTTTACAATGAGCAGTTCTTC
TRBJ2-5	TRBD1	TRBV24-1	-	CATFYAESRTGSLFGQETQYF	TGTGCCACCTTTTACGCTGAATCACGGACAGGGTCGCTTTTCGGCCAAGAGACCCAGTACTTC
TRBJ2-7	-	TRBV10-3	-	CAISNQGYEQYF	TGTGCCATCAGTAACCAGGGGTACGAGCAGTACTTC
TRBJ2-3	TRBD1	TRBV9	-	CASNLDRGTDTQYF	TGTGCCAGCAATCTCGACAGGGGAACAGATACGCAGTATTTT
TRBJ2-5	-	TRBV19	few	CASSIGRGGQETQYF	TGTGCCAGTAGTATAGGCCGAGGTGGTCAAGAGACCCAGTACTTC
TRBJ2-7	-	TRBV12-3/TRBV12-4	few	CASSFAGKNYEQYF	TGTGCCAGCAGTTTCGCAGGGAAAAACTACGAGCAGTACTTC
TRBJ1-1	TRBD1	TRBV28	-	CASSRGTAGWAFF	TGTGCCAGCAGTCGCGGGACAGCTGGATGGGCTTTCTTT
TRBJ1-6	TRBD1	TRBV5-5	-	CASSVKGTENSPLHF	TGTGCCAGCAGCGTTAAAGGGACAGAGAATTCACCCCTCCACTTT
TRBJ2-4	-	TRBV2	-	CASLGGAGSIQYF	TGTGCCAGCCTGGGCGGCGCGGGAAGTATTCAGTACTTC
TRBJ2-3	TRBD2	TRBV13	few	CASSSSWSSGGDTDTQYF	TGTGCCAGCAGCTCATCTTGGAGTAGCGGGGGGGACACAGATACGCAGTATTTT
TRBJ2-1	-	TRBV7-3	few	CASSLRNRHNEQFF	TGTGCCAGCAGCTTAAGGAACAGACACAATGAGCAGTTCTTC
TRBJ2-5	-	TRBV4-3	-	CASSQTSEETQYF	TGCGCCAGCAGCCAAACCAGCGAAGAGACCCAGTACTTC
TRBJ2-7	-	TRBV15	few	CATSRDRGISYEQYF	TGTGCCACCAGCAGAGATCGCGGGATCTCCTACGAGCAGTACTTC
TRBJ2-7	-	TRBV12-3/TRBV12-4	many	CATSRGVSYEQYF	TGTGCCACCAGTCGGGGCGTCTCCTACGAGCAGTACTTC
TRBJ2-5	-	TRBV11-2	once	CASSLRDLVGGLQETQYF	TGTGCCAGCAGCTTACGGGACTTGGTGGGGGGGCTCCAAGAGACCCAGTACTTC
TRBJ2-7	-	TRBV12-3/TRBV12-4	-	CASSLVTGRSEQYF	TGTGCCAGCAGTTTGGTCACAGGACGAAGCGAGCAGTACTTC
TRBJ2-3	TRBD2	TRBV12-3/TRBV12-4	-	CASSRGLAGGTSTDTQYF	TGTGCCAGCAGCCGGGGACTAGCGGGAGGCACCAGCACAGATACGCAGTATTTT
TRBJ2-5	TRBD2	TRBV7-2	-	CASSSVGLAGQETQYF	TGTGCCAGCAGCTCAGTGGGACTAGCGGGGCAAGAGACCCAGTACTTC
TRBJ2-1	TRBD1	TRBV3-1	-	CASSQDRGDEQFF	TGTGCCAGCAGCCAGGACAGGGGCGATGAGCAGTTCTTC
TRBJ1-2	-	TRBV6-5	-	CASSYSGRERYGYTF	TGTGCCAGCAGTTACTCGGGGCGGGAGAGGTATGGCTACACCTTC
TRBJ1-1	-	TRBV7-3	-	CASSTQGNTEAFF	TGTGCCAGCAGCACACAGGGGAACACTGAAGCTTTCTTT
TRBJ2-3	-	TRBV5-6	once	CASSLIGSSTDTQYF	TGTGCCAGCAGCTTGATCGGTTCTAGCACAGATACGCAGTATTTT